This entry concerns a single TCR beta chain. Source study methods: Nucleated cell counts were estimated from reference gene primer amplification. Repertoires were generated with immunoSEQ multiplex PCR, while TCRdb's copy carries only in-frame clones and drops some. Clone size and V and J calls were adopted from that table, with D and trimming inferred from the DNA. The table records approximately 63,000 clones, around 76% of them present only once. The data were obtained in a study of blood T cell repertoires in COVID-19. Study-level background: T cells, B-cell-depleted T cells, or PBMCs supplied cDNA or gDNA.

The CDR3 spans 16 residues. V was pared by 6 bases and J by 0 bases, with 12 bases between. Per the germline V gene, CDR1 is SNHLY and CDR2 is FYNNEI. The gene calls are TRBV2 and TRBJ2-6; tentative D call: TRBD1 (6 bases). The source is a woman older than 75 with acute or convalescent COVID-19. What was sequenced was peripheral blood. As DNA, the CDR3 is TGTGCCAGCAGCGGACAGCCGCCCTCTGGGGCCAACGTCCTGACTTTC. Amino acid sequence: CASSGQPPSGANVLTF.